This is a list of T cell receptor beta chains from one sample in a study of T cell responses to AZD1222 COVID-19 vaccine. The method was immunoSEQ multiplex PCR; TCRdb's version includes in-frame clones alone and lacks a portion of them. The sample yields under 150,000 clones, around 85% seen once. The material was peripheral blood, obtained on day 0 of MenACWY control vaccination. These receptors were obtained from an adult in good health. Each CDR3 is given with its conserved first and last residue. A D gene is named only where the DNA matches it firmly. The listing skips clone size in some rows; elsewhere it reads once, few, many or a size class.

v_call	j_call	d_call	clone_size	cdr3_aa	cdr3_nt
TRBV4-2	TRBJ1-4	-	-	CASSQGASGANEKLFF	TGTGCCAGCAGCCAAGGGGCATCGGGAGCTAATGAAAAACTGTTTTTT
TRBV19	TRBJ1-5	TRBD1	-	CASSTTGQGNQPQHF	TGTGCCAGTAGTACGACAGGACAGGGTAATCAGCCCCAGCATTTT
TRBV28	TRBJ2-6	-	-	CASSPSPQGLSGANVLTF	TGTGCCAGCAGCCCATCCCCTCAGGGACTCTCTGGGGCCAACGTCCTGACTTTC
TRBV12-3/TRBV12-4	TRBJ1-1	-	-	CASSPQLTSEAFF	TGTGCCAGCAGTCCCCAATTAACAAGTGAAGCTTTCTTT
TRBV7-3	TRBJ2-3	TRBD2	-	CASSSPLAGGTDTQYF	TGTGCCAGCAGCTCTCCCCTAGCGGGGGGCACAGATACGCAGTATTTT
TRBV27	TRBJ2-7	TRBD1	-	CASSLRGTGYYEQYF	TGTGCCAGCAGTTTAAGAGGGACAGGGTACTACGAGCAGTACTTC
TRBV7-2	TRBJ1-6	TRBD1	-	CASSDGTGGYSPLHF	TGTGCCAGCAGCGACGGGACAGGGGGCTATTCACCCCTCCACTTT
TRBV6-2/TRBV6-3	TRBJ2-1	-	once	CASSWAGPNNEQFF	TGTGCCAGCAGTTGGGCCGGACCGAACAATGAGCAGTTCTTC
TRBV19	TRBJ1-5	-	-	CASSIWQVDQPQHF	TGTGCCAGTAGTATCTGGCAGGTCGATCAGCCCCAGCATTTT
TRBV5-6	TRBJ2-1	TRBD1	-	CASSFGTGTYNEQFF	TGTGCCAGCAGCTTCGGGACAGGAACCTACAATGAGCAGTTCTTC
TRBV27	TRBJ2-2	-	-	CASSLRPPYTGELFF	TGTGCCAGCAGTTTAAGACCTCCGTACACCGGGGAGCTGTTTTTT
TRBV4-1	TRBJ1-4	TRBD1	-	CASSQDPQGAEKLFF	TGCGCCAGCAGCCAAGATCCCCAGGGGGCTGAGAAACTGTTTTTT
TRBV18	TRBJ2-5	TRBD2	-	CASSPPGLAVETQYF	TGTGCCAGCTCACCACCGGGACTAGCGGTGGAGACCCAGTACTTC
TRBV4-3	TRBJ2-3	TRBD2	-	CASSPGLAGDLDTQYF	TGCGCCAGCAGCCCCGGACTAGCGGGGGATCTTGATACGCAGTATTTT
TRBV9	TRBJ2-3	-	-	CASSPAGGRKADTQYF	TGTGCCAGCAGCCCCGCAGGGGGGCGGAAGGCAGATACGCAGTATTTT
TRBV11-2	TRBJ1-1	-	-	CASSHDSTNTEAFF	TGTGCCAGCAGCCATGACAGTACGAACACTGAAGCTTTCTTT
TRBV21-1	TRBJ2-1	-	-	CASSKSGSISSYNEQFF	TGTGCCAGCAGCAAATCGGGCAGCATAAGCTCCTACAATGAGCAGTTCTTC
TRBV19	TRBJ1-1	TRBD1	-	CASSRRTGGNTEAFF	TGTGCCAGTAGTAGGAGGACAGGGGGTAACACTGAAGCTTTCTTT
TRBV3-1/TRBV3-2	TRBJ2-5	-	-	CASTQAYGTQYF	TGTGCCAGCACCCAAGCTTACGGGACCCAGTACTTC
TRBV4-2	TRBJ2-1	-	-	CASSPTLGSSYNEQFF	TGTGCCAGCAGCCCCACTTTAGGGTCCTCCTACAATGAGCAGTTCTTC